The 23 T cell receptor beta chains below come from one sample, sequenced in a study of control samples from healthy donors and cancer patients. The repertoire was sequenced with immunoSEQ multiplex PCR; TCRdb's copy has only in-frame clones and lacks some. The table has some 130,000 clones, more than 85% seen once. Material: blood. The source of these receptors is a man in his late teens or twenties in good health.

This clone appeared a single time. The chain links TRBV15 to TRBJ1-2; D not certain. CDR1 is LNHNV, CDR2 YYDKDF, per germline (reference sequence). CDR3 length: 14 residues. Trimming removed 3 bases from V and 8 bases from J, with 16 bases in between. CDR3 in amino acids: CATSSPGKRRGYTF. The DNA for the CDR3 is TGTGCCACCAGCAGCCCCGGTAAGCGGAGGGGCTACACCTTC.

This chain links TRBV29-1 with TRBJ2-7; tentatively, D is TRBD2 (5 bases). The germline V gene has CDR1 SQVTM and CDR2 ANQGSEA. The CDR3 length is 12 residues. V lost 2 bases and J 4 bases, leaving 9 bases between the germline ends. The CDR3 here is CSVESGGYEQYF. The CDR3 DNA sequence: TGCAGCGTTGAATCCGGCGGGTACGAGCAGTACTTC.

This clone was seen just once. The rearrangement links TRBV7-6 to TRBJ2-7, with D possibly matching TRBD2 (6 bases). The CDR3 is 18 amino acids. From germline, CDR1 is SGHVS and CDR2 FNYEAQ. V dropped 2 bases and J dropped 4 bases, with 24 bases sitting between them. The CDR3, as DNA: TGTGCCAGCAGCTTAATCCCCCCGGGGTCCGGGACTCCATACGAGCAGTACTTC. Protein sequence: CASSLIPPGSGTPYEQYF.

The chain recombines TRBV3-1 (or the pseudogene TRBV3-2) with TRBJ2-7; D tentatively reads TRBD1 or TRBD2 (6 bases each). V lost 3 bases to trimming and J lost 2 bases, with 11 bases between them. The CDR3 is 14 amino acids. Per germline, CDR1 LGHDT and CDR2 YNNKEL (reference sequence). The DNA of the CDR3 is TGTGCCAGCAGCCAGGGGGGCCGGACCTACGAGCAGTACTTC. This sequence encodes CASSQGGRTYEQYF.

The chain carries TRBV18 and TRBJ1-4; D is undetermined. The CDR3 runs to 15 residues. Trimming took off 3 bases at V and 7 bases at J, with 15 bases between the two ends. Germline lookup yields CDR1 KGHSH and CDR2 LQKENI. CDR3 sequence (DNA): TGTGCCAGCTCACCCCCTGGGCGGGCTCGTGAAAAACTGTTTTTT. Translating gives CASSPPGRAREKLFF.

The V gene is TRBV2, the J gene TRBJ1-1, with 9 positions matching TRBD1. With V trimmed by 7 bases and J by 1 base, 4 bases remained unmatched. The CDR3 loop spans 14 amino acids. Germline CDR1 is SNHLY and CDR2 is FYNNEI. In DNA form, the CDR3 reads TGTGCCAGCACTACGGGACAGGGGAACACTGAAGCTTTCTTT. Encoded protein: CASTTGQGNTEAFF.

The chain recombines TRBV9 with TRBJ1-5; no clear D gene. The germline gives CDR1 SGDLS, CDR2 YYNGEE. V shed 0 bases and J shed 4 bases, with 11 bases lying between them. The CDR3 runs 15 residues. DNA of the CDR3: TGTGCCAGCAGCGTAGGTCCTTTTGGGAATCAGCCCCAGCATTTT. Protein product: CASSVGPFGNQPQHF.

The genes are TRBV7-3 and TRBJ2-2; D gene ambiguous. Germline values: CDR1 SGHTA, CDR2 FQGTGA. The CDR3 loop spans 15 amino acids. Trimming took off 5 bases at V and 1 base at J, with 11 bases between the two ends. The CDR3: CASSPGRQNTGELFF. CDR3 DNA sequence: TGTGCCAGCAGCCCAGGCCGGCAGAACACCGGGGAGCTGTTTTTT.

This chain uses TRBV6-5 with TRBJ1-2; 8 bases align to TRBD1. The CDR3 covers 15 residues. Germline V gives CDR1 MNHEY, CDR2 SVGAGI. The trim removed 0 bases at V and 7 bases at J, leaving 7 bases unmatched. DNA of the CDR3: TGTGCCAGCAGTTACTCGATGTACAGGGGGAGTGGCTACACCTTC. Protein: CASSYSMYRGSGYTF.

This chain joins TRBV6-6 and TRBJ2-1; D possibly corresponds to TRBD2 (6 bases). This CDR3 spans 16 amino acids. CDR1 is MNHNY and CDR2 is SVGAGI in the germline V gene (reference sequence). Trimming removed 0 bases at V and 0 bases at J, with 9 bases between. In DNA, the CDR3 is TGTGCCAGCAGTTACTCTGCGGGGAACTCCTACAATGAGCAGTTCTTC. Protein product: CASSYSAGNSYNEQFF.

The rearrangement links TRBV10-3 to TRBJ1-3, with 7 bases lining up with TRBD1. Germline V gene sequence: CDR1 ENHRY, CDR2 SYGVKD. CDR3 size: 19 residues. With 6 bases clipped from V and 0 bases from J, the junction kept 17 bases outside the gene matches. CDR3 DNA sequence: TGTGCCATCAGCAGTGAAATTTACCGGGACAGCTTCTCTGGAAACACCATATATTTT. Protein product: CAISSEIYRDSFSGNTIYF.

The chain couples TRBV18 to TRBJ1-3; 8 bases map to TRBD1. The ends lost 0 bases at V and 1 base at J; junction bases unmatched: 5. Per the germline V gene, CDR1 is KGHSH and CDR2 is LQKENI. There are 17 residues in the CDR3. CDR3 region: CASSPPGTGSSGNTIYF. The CDR3 region has the DNA TGTGCCAGCTCACCACCCGGGACAGGATCTTCTGGAAACACCATATATTTT.

The CDR3 spells CASSPEVYNSPLHF. CDR3 bases: TGTGCCAGCAGCCCGGAAGTTTATAATTCACCCCTCCACTTT. The chain employs TRBV5-5 and TRBJ1-6, with D unresolved. V lost 4 bases to trimming and J lost 4 bases, with 9 bases between them. CDR1 SGHKS and CDR2 YYEKEE come from the germline V gene (reference sequence). CDR3 length: 14 amino acids.

V is TRBV6-4 and J is TRBJ1-6; perhaps TRBD1 as D (5 bases). This CDR3 is built from 17 residues. Trimming cost V 2 bases and J 0 bases, with 11 bases left between them. Looked up from germline, CDR1 is MRHNA and CDR2 is SNTAGT. This chain's CDR3 is CASSDRTSSSYNSPLHF. The CDR3 DNA sequence: TGTGCCAGCAGTGACCGGACATCGAGCTCCTATAATTCACCCCTCCACTTT.

V is TRBV5-3 and J is TRBJ2-1; D could derive from TRBD1 or TRBD2 (6 bases each). TRBV5-3 is an ORF, with its function uncertain. The CDR3 spans 16 residues. The V gene lost 0 bases and the J gene lost 7 bases, with 17 bases spanning the gap. CDR3: CARSLAGRGGTNEQFF. In DNA, the CDR3 is TGTGCCAGAAGCTTGGCGGGCAGGGGCGGGACGAATGAGCAGTTCTTC.

The V and J genes are TRBV19 and TRBJ2-4; TRBD2 matches at 7 bases. Trimming took 0 bases from V and 0 from J; bases not matched to a gene: 11. Germline CDR1 LNHDA, CDR2 SQIVND (reference sequence). There are 19 residues in the CDR3. CDR3 residues: CASSIEGTNITEAKNIQYF. The CDR3 nucleotides are TGTGCCAGTAGTATAGAAGGGACTAACATAACCGAAGCCAAAAACATTCAGTACTTC.

CDR3: CASGLVPQGSGAYGYTF. As DNA, the CDR3 is TGTGCTAGTGGTTTGGTACCACAGGGTTCTGGGGCCTATGGCTACACCTTC. This chain joins TRBV12-5 and TRBJ1-2; tentatively, D is TRBD1 (6 bases). CDR1 and CDR2 (germline): LGHNT, FRNRAP. Trimming took 0 bases from V and 4 from J, leaving 18 bases between them. There are 17 residues in the CDR3.

The genes are TRBV5-1 and TRBJ2-5, with D maybe TRBD1 (6 bases). The ends were cut back, 1 base at V and 3 bases at J, with 10 bases in the middle. Looked up from germline, CDR1 is SGHRS and CDR2 is YFSETQ. The length of the CDR3 is 14 residues. The CDR3 spells CASSLLSGEETQYF. CDR3 DNA sequence: TGCGCCAGCAGCTTGTTGTCAGGGGAAGAGACCCAGTACTTC.

This chain joins TRBV19 and TRBJ2-1; 15 nucleotides agree with TRBD2. The germline CDR1 and CDR2 sequences are LNHDA and SQIVND (reference sequence). V trimming: 4 bases; J trimming: 6 bases; junction bases outside the gene matches: 4. The length of the CDR3 is 16 residues. The CDR3 is CASSTGLAGGPNEQFF. For the CDR3, the DNA is TGTGCCAGTAGTACCGGACTAGCGGGGGGGCCCAATGAGCAGTTCTTC.

This chain links TRBV4-1 with TRBJ1-2; D gene ambiguous. Trimming pared 4 bases from V and 2 bases from J, leaving 11 bases between. The CDR3 runs to 14 residues. Germline loops: CDR1 MGHRA, CDR2 YSYEKL. CDR3 sequence: CASSLWTGNYGYTF. Written as DNA, the CDR3 is TGCGCCAGCAGCCTTTGGACGGGAAACTATGGCTACACCTTC.

This chain uses TRBV30 with TRBJ2-7; no clear D gene. The V and J ends lost 0 bases and 6 bases respectively, with 12 bases between them. The CDR3 is 13 residues long. Germline V gene lookup returns CDR1 GTSNPN and CDR2 SVGIG (reference sequence). The CDR3 loop reads CAWSVGQPGEQYF. CDR3 DNA sequence: TGTGCCTGGAGTGTGGGCCAGCCGGGCGAGCAGTACTTC.

V is TRBV11-2 and J is TRBJ1-6; no definite D call. The CDR3 extends over 16 amino acids. The V gene's germline CDR1 is SGHAT and CDR2 FQNNGV. Trimming left V 1 base short and J 0 bases short, with 7 bases between. In DNA form, the CDR3 reads TGTGCCAGCAGCTTAGGACTCAGCTCCTATAATTCACCCCTCCACTTT. Protein product: CASSLGLSSYNSPLHF.

The genes are TRBV5-6 and TRBJ1-2; unclear D gene. V was clipped by 4 bases and J by 8 bases, with 24 bases between them. This CDR3 comprises 16 residues. CDR1 is SGHDT and CDR2 is YYEEEE in the germline V gene. CDR3 coding DNA: TGTGCCAGCAGCCCCGGATTATCAGAGACGGGCAGGGGCTACACCTTC. Translated: CASSPGLSETGRGYTF.